The 32 T cell receptor gamma chains below all came from one sample that was sequenced in a study of Vδ1+ human thymocytes. Antigen specificity for these receptors is unknown. Whole-study findings and limits: In the thymus, TRG and TRD repertoires looked highly polyclonal with Gaussian CDR3 lengths.

RNA was extracted from the cells and then reverse transcribed. Pooled V-gene forward primers with one constant-region reverse primer generated the CDR3 amplicons by multiplex PCR. TCRdb re-analyzed the multiplex PCR reads via CATT. This table holds 25,000 to 35,000 gamma-chain clones, more than 15% found once. Sample: Vdelta1+ gamma-delta thymocytes from the thymus. As for subset: FACS-sorted CD3+ TCRalphabeta- TCRVdelta1+ TCRVdelta2- thymocytes. Every receptor here comes from a boy under two years old who had congenital heart surgery.

This clone was observed a few times. This chain connects TRGV3 to TRGJ1 or TRGJ2. CDR3 length equals 12 residues. The germline V gene encodes CDR1 VTNTFY and CDR2 YDVSTARD (reference sequence). J gave up 7 bases and V 1 base, and 4 bases lay outside the gene matches. CDR3 nucleotides: TGTGCCACCTGGGACAGCGTGTATAAGAAACTCTTT. Amino acids: CATWDSVYKKLF.

This sequence joins TRGV3 and TRGJ1 or TRGJ2. This CDR3 is built from 11 residues. The germline V gene has CDR1 VTNTFY and CDR2 YDVSTARD (reference sequence). Losses at the gene ends were 1 base for V and 13 bases for J; bases not matched to a gene: 7. The CDR3 sequence: CATWDSPRKLF. CDR3 sequence (DNA): TGTGCCACCTGGGACAGTCCTCGTAAACTCTTT.

This clone was observed a handful of times. This may be a read error, as it is one base from a much larger clone. The chain employs TRGV9 and TRGJ1 or TRGJ2. This CDR3 is built from 11 residues. The trim removed 6 bases at V and 4 bases at J, leaving 3 bases unmatched. The germline CDR1 and CDR2 sequences are GITISATS and ISYDGTV (reference sequence). This chain's CDR3 is CALWKYYKKLF. The CDR3 coding sequence is TGTGCCTTGTGGAAATATTATAAGAAACTCTTT.

This clone was seen a single time. V and J are TRGV3 and TRGJ1 or TRGJ2. CDR1 is VTNTFY, CDR2 YDVSTARD, per germline (reference sequence). Germline trimming cut 0 bases from V and 3 bases from J; bases unmatched to any gene: 5. This CDR3 region has 14 residues. This CDR3 is CATWDRQAYYKKLF. The CDR3 DNA reads TGTGCCACCTGGGACAGGCAAGCTTATTATAAGAAACTCTTT.

This clone was counted only a few times. The chain employs TRGV4 and TRGJ1 or TRGJ2. This CDR3 contains 15 residues. Germline CDR1 EGSTGY, CDR2 YDSYTSSV. Trimming removed 4 bases from V and 0 bases from J; junction bases left unmatched: 9. The CDR3 nucleotides are TGTGCCACCTGGGAGTCATCCCCGAATTATTATAAGAAACTCTTT. Translated: CATWESSPNYYKKLF.

The chain has TRGV4 and TRGJP1. This CDR3 comprises 17 residues. Germline V gives CDR1 EGSTGY, CDR2 YDSYTSSV. J gave up 1 base and V 3 bases, and 11 bases lay outside the gene matches. CDR3 sequence (DNA): TGTGCCACCTGGGATAGGCCCGAGGGTACCACTGGTTGGTTCAAGATATTT. Its translation: CATWDRPEGTTGWFKIF.

The chain joins TRGV5 to TRGJ1 or TRGJ2. Germline CDR1 VINAFY, CDR2 YDVSNSKD. The CDR3 is 11 residues long. V shed 3 bases and J 12 bases; nucleotides not matched to a gene: 8. CDR3 loop: CATWDGGGKLF. DNA of the CDR3: TGTGCCACCTGGGACGGTGGAGGGAAACTCTTT.

This clone was detected only a few times. The chain carries TRGV3 and TRGJ1 or TRGJ2. The CDR3 is made up of 14 amino acids. Per the germline V gene, CDR1 is VTNTFY and CDR2 is YDVSTARD (reference sequence). V trimming: 0 bases; J trimming: 8 bases; junction bases outside the gene matches: 10. CDR3 nucleotides: TGTGCCACCTGGGACAGGCCACCCCCTCATAAGAAACTCTTT. It codes for CATWDRPPPHKKLF.

This chain joins TRGV2 and TRGJ1 or TRGJ2. Trimming took 1 base from V and 3 from J; bases not matched to a gene: 6. This CDR3 is built from 14 residues. Germline V gene sequence: CDR1 EGSNGY, CDR2 YDSYNSKV. CDR3 amino acids: CATWDGKGYYKKLF. The CDR3 DNA reads as TGTGCCACCTGGGACGGTAAGGGTTATTATAAGAAACTCTTT.

This chain connects TRGV9 to TRGJ1 or TRGJ2. The CDR3 consists of 15 residues. The junction had 7 bases not matched to a gene; V was cut back by 0 bases and J by 2 bases. Germline CDR1 GITISATS, CDR2 ISYDGTV (reference sequence). CDR3 coding DNA: TGTGCCTTGTGGGAGGTGCAGGAGCATTATTATAAGAAACTCTTT. Translation: CALWEVQEHYYKKLF.

On this clone: One junction end does not reproduce the germline sequence, and a read error may be involved. The V call is TRGV4, the J call TRGJ1 or TRGJ2. Per germline, CDR1 EGSTGY and CDR2 YDSYTSSV. This CDR3 has 11 residues. The CDR3: CATWDGLGKVF. DNA for the CDR3: TGTGCCACCTGGGACGGGCTTGGGAAAGTCTTT.

The chain joins TRGV8 to TRGJP1. The J segment lost 4 bases and the V segment lost 5 bases, leaving 4 bases of the junction unmatched. The CDR3 is 13 residues long. Germline V gene data show CDR1 as VENAVY and CDR2 as YDSYNSRV. The CDR3 reads CATWASTGWFKIF. CDR3 sequence (DNA): TGTGCCACCTGGGCTAGCACTGGTTGGTTCAAGATATTT.

The J gene is TRGJP2, the V gene TRGV8. The CDR3 is 13 amino acids. CDR1 is VENAVY, CDR2 YDSYNSRV, per germline. With V trimmed by 6 bases and J by 4 bases, 5 bases remained unmatched. The CDR3, as DNA: TGTGCCACCTGGTGTACTAGTGATTGGATCAAGACGTTT. It specifies CATWCTSDWIKTF.

The rearrangement joins TRGV8 to TRGJ1 or TRGJ2. V gave up 0 bases and J gave up 6 bases; unmatched junction bases: 5. Per the germline V gene, CDR1 is VENAVY and CDR2 is YDSYNSRV. This CDR3 region has 13 residues. The CDR3 DNA is TGTGCCACCTGGGATAGGCCTGGTTATAAGAAACTCTTT. Translation: CATWDRPGYKKLF.

This chain connects TRGV4 to TRGJP2. Germline V gene data show CDR1 as EGSTGY and CDR2 as YDSYTSSV. CDR3 length equals 15 residues. With 3 bases clipped from V and 3 bases from J, the junction kept 7 bases outside the gene matches. DNA of the CDR3: TGTGCCACCTGGGATACTTCCGGTAGTGATTGGATCAAGACGTTT. Residues: CATWDTSGSDWIKTF.

The rearrangement joins TRGV4 to TRGJP1. CDR1 is EGSTGY and CDR2 is YDSYTSSV in the germline V gene. CDR3 size: 14 residues. V lost 5 bases to trimming and J lost 9 bases; unmatched junction nucleotides: 12. The CDR3, as DNA: TGTGCCACCTGGGCTCCCCGCCATCGTTGGTTCAAGATATTT. This translates into CATWAPRHRWFKIF.

This chain uses TRGV5 with TRGJ1 or TRGJ2. Germline CDR1 reads VINAFY; CDR2 reads YDVSNSKD. The CDR3 is 14 residues long. The V gene end was trimmed by 0 bases and the J gene end by 4 bases; junction bases not matched to a gene: 6. DNA of the CDR3: TGTGCCACCTGGGACAGGATCAGATATTATAAGAAACTCTTT. Amino acids: CATWDRIRYYKKLF.

As regards this clone: A much larger clone lies one base from this, so it may be a read error. Other DNA sequences of this sample code for an identical CDR3. The gene calls are TRGV4 and TRGJP2. CDR1 EGSTGY and CDR2 YDSYTSSV come from the germline V gene. This CDR3 contains 14 residues. The junction had 6 bases not matched to a gene; V was cut back by 4 bases and J by 4 bases. The CDR3 protein is CATWDGNSDWIKTF. Here the CDR3 DNA reads TGTGCCACCTGGGACGGGAATAGTGATTGGATCAAGACGTTT.

V and J are TRGV9 and TRGJP. Germline V gene data show CDR1 as GITISATS and CDR2 as ISYDGTV (reference sequence). The CDR3 spans 14 residues. The J segment lost 7 bases and the V segment lost 8 bases, leaving 5 bases of the junction unmatched. This CDR3 is CALFRELGKKIKVF. CDR3 bases: TGTGCCTTGTTCCGGGAGTTGGGCAAAAAAATCAAGGTATTT.

There are a few counts of this clone. This sequence joins TRGV9 and TRGJ1 or TRGJ2. Germline CDR1 and CDR2: GITISATS and ISYDGTV (reference sequence). The CDR3 is made up of 10 amino acids. V trimming: 5 bases; J trimming: 9 bases; junction bases outside the gene matches: 4. The CDR3 DNA reads as TGTGCCTTGTGGGCAATTAAGAAACTCTTT. Its protein product is CALWAIKKLF.

The chain carries TRGV2 and TRGJ1 or TRGJ2. Germline V gene lookup returns CDR1 EGSNGY and CDR2 YDSYNSKV. This CDR3 is built from 14 residues. The ends lost 1 base at V and 6 bases at J; junction bases unmatched: 9. The CDR3 here is CATWDGKRGYKKLF. DNA of the CDR3: TGTGCCACCTGGGACGGCAAACGGGGTTATAAGAAACTCTTT.

This clone was counted only a few times. Other DNA sequences within the sample encode an identical CDR3. V and J are TRGV4 and TRGJ1 or TRGJ2. V trimming: 1 base; J trimming: 3 bases; junction bases outside the gene matches: 6. The CDR3 covers 14 residues. The V gene's germline CDR1 is EGSTGY and CDR2 YDSYTSSV. As DNA, the CDR3 is TGTGCCACCTGGGATGGCCTTTTTTATTATAAGAAACTCTTT. The encoded protein is CATWDGLFYYKKLF.

The chain employs TRGV9 and TRGJP. With 3 bases clipped from V and 4 bases from J, the junction kept 9 bases outside the gene matches. The germline V gene has CDR1 GITISATS and CDR2 ISYDGTV (reference sequence). This CDR3 comprises 18 residues. The DNA of the CDR3 is TGTGCCTTGTGGGAGCTCGAGGTACAAGAGTTGGGCAAAAAAATCAAGGTATTT. The encoded protein is CALWELEVQELGKKIKVF.

This clone has only a few counts. This chain links TRGV9 with TRGJP. Looked up from germline, CDR1 is GITISATS and CDR2 is ISYDGTV (reference sequence). The V gene end was trimmed by 2 bases and the J gene end by 4 bases; junction bases not matched to a gene: 5. The CDR3 covers 17 residues. CDR3 sequence reads: CALWEGHQELGKKIKVF. The CDR3 nucleotides are TGTGCCTTGTGGGAGGGCCACCAAGAGTTGGGCAAAAAAATCAAGGTATTT.

The V gene is TRGV2, the J gene TRGJ1 or TRGJ2. Germline loops: CDR1 EGSNGY, CDR2 YDSYNSKV. The CDR3 has 12 amino acids. Unmatched junction bases numbered 8, after V lost 0 bases and J lost 12 bases. DNA of the CDR3: TGTGCCACCTGGGACGGGCTCGGTAGGAAACTCTTT. This gives the protein CATWDGLGRKLF.

The chain is built from TRGV9 and TRGJ1 or TRGJ2. Germline loops: CDR1 GITISATS, CDR2 ISYDGTV (reference sequence). The J segment lost 8 bases and the V segment lost 0 bases, leaving 10 bases of the junction unmatched. This CDR3 is built from 14 residues. The CDR3 loop is CALWEVHQQNKKLF. In DNA form, the CDR3 reads TGTGCCTTGTGGGAGGTGCACCAACAGAATAAGAAACTCTTT.

The chain uses TRGV4 and TRGJ1 or TRGJ2. The CDR3 covers 14 residues. V shed 0 bases, J shed 7 bases, and the junction held 9 bases outside the gene matches. Germline CDR1 reads EGSTGY; CDR2 reads YDSYTSSV. For the CDR3, the DNA is TGTGCCACCTGGGATGGGGCGGTGCCCTATAAGAAACTCTTT. It translates to CATWDGAVPYKKLF.

This clone occurred a few times. The rearrangement uses TRGV2 and TRGJ1 or TRGJ2. After removal of 2 bases from V and 2 bases from J, the junction contained 3 bases not matched to a gene. The CDR3 totals 13 residues. Germline lookup yields CDR1 EGSNGY and CDR2 YDSYNSKV. The CDR3 DNA is TGTGCCACCTGGGACGTTGATTATTATAAGAAACTCTTT. Residues: CATWDVDYYKKLF.

The table lists this clone with a few counts. Sequence at one end of the junction differs from germline and may be a read error. V is TRGV5 and J is TRGJ1 or TRGJ2. The CDR3 sequence is 13 residues long. Germline CDR1 is VINAFY and CDR2 is YDVSNSKD. CDR3 region: CATLDRRHYKKLF. The CDR3 coding sequence is TGTGCCACCTTGGACAGAAGGCATTATAAGAAACTCTTT.

The genes are TRGV4 and TRGJ1 or TRGJ2. The germline V gene encodes CDR1 EGSTGY and CDR2 YDSYTSSV. This CDR3 spans 15 amino acids. V lost 3 bases to trimming and J lost 12 bases; unmatched junction nucleotides: 20. The CDR3: CATWDRLHNSIRKLF. CDR3 nucleotide sequence: TGTGCCACCTGGGATCGACTCCACAATTCGATAAGGAAACTCTTT.

This clone was detected a few times. The V gene is TRGV8, the J gene TRGJ1 or TRGJ2. Germline V gene lookup returns CDR1 VENAVY and CDR2 YDSYNSRV. The CDR3 is 13 amino acids. The J segment lost 8 bases and the V segment lost 1 base, leaving 8 bases of the junction unmatched. The CDR3 sequence is CATWDSSTHKKLF. Here the CDR3 DNA reads TGTGCCACCTGGGATAGTTCAACCCATAAGAAACTCTTT.

This clone was seen only a few times. The gene calls are TRGV9 and TRGJ1 or TRGJ2. The CDR3 length is 11 residues. The germline V gene encodes CDR1 GITISATS and CDR2 ISYDGTV (reference sequence). V trimming: 4 bases; J trimming: 11 bases; junction bases outside the gene matches: 8. The CDR3 reads CALWDRPQKLF. CDR3 coding DNA: TGTGCCTTGTGGGACCGTCCCCAGAAACTCTTT.